This T cell receptor beta chain was captured by sequencing in a study of a mutant IDH1 vaccine in newly diagnosed glioma. On the study more broadly: Vaccination began 4-6 weeks post radiotherapy alone, or with temozolomide cycles. Patients previously underwent radiotherapy, temozolomide, or both, and most underwent both.

Indicated time point: week 11, during vaccination. It was 300 ug of mutant IDH1 20-mer peptide that made up each vaccine dose, given with topical imiquimod. The donors had new WHO grade 3 or 4 astrocytomas; these were IDH1-mutant and ATRX-lost. Here immunoSEQ multiplex PCR was the method, and the copy in TCRdb shows in-frame clones only, minus some. Among about 62,000 clones listed, approximately 89% were seen once. Worth noting for this clone: Its target is not known.

The receptor was isolated from a man in his forties with glioma. This material consisted of PBMCs, taken from a glioma patient whose treatment included an IDH1 peptide vaccine.

The CDR3 DNA reads TGTGCCAGCAGTCCCCGAGCTAGCGCTGAGGATGAGCAGTTCTTC. It translates to CASSPRASAEDEQFF. This chain joins TRBV27 and TRBJ2-1, with TRBD2 as a possible D gene (6 bases). The V end lost 5 bases, the J end lost 8 bases, and 19 bases lay between the germline ends. Germline values: CDR1 MNHEY, CDR2 SMNVEV (reference sequence). The CDR3 spans 15 residues.